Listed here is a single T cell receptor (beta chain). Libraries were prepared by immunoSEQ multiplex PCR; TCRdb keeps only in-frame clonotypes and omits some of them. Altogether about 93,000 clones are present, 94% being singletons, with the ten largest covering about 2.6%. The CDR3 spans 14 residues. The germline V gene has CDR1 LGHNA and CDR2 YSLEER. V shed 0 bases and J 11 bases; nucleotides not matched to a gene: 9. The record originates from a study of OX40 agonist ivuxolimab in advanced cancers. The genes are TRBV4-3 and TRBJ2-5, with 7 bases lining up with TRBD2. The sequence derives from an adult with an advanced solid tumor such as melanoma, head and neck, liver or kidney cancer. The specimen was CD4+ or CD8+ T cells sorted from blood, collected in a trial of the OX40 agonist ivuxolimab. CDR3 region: CASSQEGRAGEQYF. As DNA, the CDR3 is TGCGCCAGCAGCCAAGAGGGCAGGGCGGGGGAGCAGTACTTC.